What follows are 20 T cell receptor beta chains derived from one specimen sequenced in a study of cytomegalovirus exposure and HLA in healthy donors. Primers included in the PCR were 60 Vbeta and 13 Jbeta primers. Here immunoSEQ multiplex PCR was the method, and the copy in TCRdb shows in-frame clones only, minus some. The data hold 98,000 or so clones, with approximately 80% observed a single time. Material: PBMCs. All receptors derive from a young woman in good health and CMV-seropositive.

The CDR3 reads CASSEYRGDADTQYF. CDR3 bases: TGTGCCAGCAGTGAATATAGGGGTGACGCAGATACGCAGTATTTT. The chain employs TRBV25-1 and TRBJ2-3; D perhaps matches TRBD1 (5 bases). Trimming removed 0 bases from V and 4 bases from J, with 11 bases in between. The length of the CDR3 is 15 residues. Germline assignment: CDR1 MGHDK and CDR2 SYGVNS.

The V gene is TRBV2, the J gene TRBJ1-1, with TRBD1 as a possible D gene (6 bases). Trimming cost V 7 bases and J 9 bases, with 15 bases left between them. CDR3 length equals 12 residues. Germline CDR1 and CDR2: SNHLY and FYNNEI. The CDR3 nucleotides read TGTGCCAGCACCCGAGGGGGGGGGAAAGCTTTCTTT. This codes for CASTRGGGKAFF. The full variable domain, in which reference TRBV2 and TRBJ1-1 provide the parts outside the CDR3, is EPEVTQTPSHQVTQMGQEVILRCVPISNHLYFYWYRQILGQKVEFLVSFYNNEISEKSEIFDDQFSVERPDGSNFTLKIRSTKLEDSAMYFCASTRGGGKAFFGQGTRLTVV.

CDR3 DNA sequence: TGTGCCAGCAGTGAATTAGGGAGTACAGATACGCAGTATTTT. This codes for CASSELGSTDTQYF. The chain links TRBV25-1 to TRBJ2-3; maybe TRBD2 (5 bases). V was shortened by 1 base and J by 3 bases, with 8 bases between the two germline ends. This CDR3 spans 14 amino acids. In germline, CDR1 is MGHDK, CDR2 SYGVNS.

The rearrangement joins TRBV2 to TRBJ2-2; TRBD2 agrees at 7 bases. The CDR3 is 14 amino acids. V trimming: 2 bases; J trimming: 8 bases; junction bases outside the gene matches: 5. Germline CDR1 SNHLY, CDR2 FYNNEI. CDR3 coding DNA: TGTGCCAGCAGTGAAAAGCGGGATGGTGGGGAGCTGTTTTTT. Translating it yields CASSEKRDGGELFF.

Concerning this clone itself: Other DNA sequences of this sample code for an identical CDR3. The CDR3 is CASSLGTSGAYEQYF. CDR3 coding DNA: TGCGCCAGCAGCTTGGGGACTAGCGGGGCCTACGAGCAGTACTTC. This chain uses TRBV5-1 with TRBJ2-7; 12 bases line up with TRBD2. CDR3 length: 15 residues. CDR1 SGHRS and CDR2 YFSETQ come from the germline V gene. The J segment lost 2 bases and the V segment lost 0 bases, leaving 0 bases of the junction unmatched.

The rearrangement uses TRBV10-3 and TRBJ2-3; TRBD2 aligns across 13 bases. This CDR3 is 16 amino acids long. The V gene's germline CDR1 is ENHRY and CDR2 SYGVKD. V lost 0 bases, J lost 9 bases, and 6 bases stayed unmatched. CDR3 residues: CAISESGTSGILTQYF. CDR3 nucleotide sequence: TGTGCCATCAGTGAGTCGGGGACTAGCGGGATCTTGACGCAGTATTTT.

The rearrangement links TRBV29-1 to TRBJ1-2, with D perhaps matching TRBD1 (5 bases). V lost 7 bases and J lost 6, with 12 bases in between. Germline CDR1 and CDR2: SQVTM and ANQGSEA. This CDR3 region has 11 residues. The CDR3 nucleotides are TGCAGCGGTGGGGCCGTTAATGGCTACACCTTC. Encoded protein: CSGGAVNGYTF.

This clone has just a few counts. The rearrangement uses TRBV27 and TRBJ2-1, with a possible D match to TRBD2 (5 bases). V lost 2 bases and J lost 2, with 13 bases in between. The CDR3 is 16 amino acids. Germline V gene lookup returns CDR1 MNHEY and CDR2 SMNVEV (reference sequence). In DNA form, the CDR3 reads TGTGCCAGCAGTTTAGTTTGGGAGTCTACCTACAATGAGCAGTTCTTC. It specifies CASSLVWESTYNEQFF.

J is TRBJ1-5 and V is TRBV6-5, with D perhaps matching TRBD1 (5 bases). CDR3 length: 13 amino acids. V lost 6 bases and J 5 bases, leaving 11 bases between the germline ends. CDR1 is MNHEY, CDR2 SVGAGI, per germline. The CDR3 region has the DNA TGTGCCAGCAGAGGGACGGGAGATCAGCCCCAGCATTTT. It yields the protein CASRGTGDQPQHF.

This clone was counted once. V usage is TRBV25-1 and J usage is TRBJ1-4; 10 positions match TRBD1. V lost 6 bases and J lost 7; bases outside the gene matches: 5. CDR3 length equals 14 residues. Per germline, CDR1 MGHDK and CDR2 SYGVNS. CDR3 protein: CASSPGTGAEKLFF. Written as DNA, the CDR3 is TGTGCCAGCAGCCCCGGGACAGGGGCTGAAAAACTGTTTTTT.

The chain joins TRBV18 to TRBJ2-7, with 8 nucleotides matching TRBD2. V was pared by 2 bases and J by 7 bases, with 10 bases of the junction left unmatched. The CDR3 has 15 residues. CDR1 is KGHSH, CDR2 LQKENI, per germline. The DNA for the CDR3 is TGTGCCAGCTCACCAAGTATAGCGGGACTGGATGAGCAGTACTTC. Translation gives CASSPSIAGLDEQYF.

V gene TRBV7-9 combines with J gene TRBJ2-7; no definite D call. This CDR3 is built from 12 residues. With 1 base removed from V and 5 bases from J, the gap between germline ends came to 6 bases. The germline V gene has CDR1 SEHNR and CDR2 FQNEAQ (reference sequence). CDR3 bases: TGTGCCAGCAGCTTAGTGGTAGACGAGCAGTACTTC. Its translation is CASSLVVDEQYF.

The J gene is TRBJ1-4, the V gene TRBV27; D perhaps matches TRBD1 (5 bases). CDR3 length: 15 amino acids. V dropped 2 bases and J dropped 0 bases, with 7 bases sitting between them. Germline loops: CDR1 MNHEY, CDR2 SMNVEV (reference sequence). The CDR3 nucleotides read TGTGCCAGCAGTTTAACCAGGGCAACTAATGAAAAACTGTTTTTT. As protein: CASSLTRATNEKLFF.

The chain links TRBV19 to TRBJ1-1; D might be TRBD1 (6 bases). This CDR3 region has 15 residues. V was clipped by 5 bases and J by 0 bases, with 13 bases between them. CDR1 and CDR2 (germline): LNHDA, SQIVND (reference sequence). DNA for the CDR3: TGTGCCAGTAGTCCTTCCAGGGGTATGAACACTGAAGCTTTCTTT. Its translation: CASSPSRGMNTEAFF.

The chain uses TRBV30 and TRBJ2-7; 10 bases agree with TRBD2. Trimming cost V 4 bases and J 3 bases; bases outside gene matches: 18. CDR3 length: 18 amino acids. The germline V gene has CDR1 GTSNPN and CDR2 SVGIG (reference sequence). The CDR3 DNA sequence: TGTGCCTGGACTCGACCGAGCTCTTTCCTAGCGGGAGACTACGAGCAGTACTTC. Protein product: CAWTRPSSFLAGDYEQYF.

The chain links TRBV6-6 to TRBJ2-1; TRBD2 matches 7 bases. Unmatched junction bases numbered 8, after V lost 6 bases and J lost 0 bases. Germline V gene data show CDR1 as MNHNY and CDR2 as SVGAGI (reference sequence). The CDR3 has 16 residues. In DNA form, the CDR3 reads TGTGCCAGCAGCCTAAAGCGGGGAAGCTCCTACAATGAGCAGTTCTTC. Amino acids: CASSLKRGSSYNEQFF.

The V call is TRBV7-3, the J call TRBJ2-1, with a possible D match to TRBD2 (6 bases). Germline lookup yields CDR1 SGHTA and CDR2 FQGTGA. CDR3 length equals 17 residues. Trimming stripped 5 bases from V and 7 bases from J, with 24 bases between. CDR3 in amino acids: CASSPKSPSTLANEQFF. The CDR3 DNA follows: TGTGCCAGCAGCCCCAAAAGCCCCTCTACTCTAGCGAATGAGCAGTTCTTC.

The chain has TRBV5-1 and TRBJ2-1; 7 positions agree with TRBD2. Germline-derived CDR1 and CDR2 are SGHRS and YFSETQ. With V trimmed by 2 bases and J by 2 bases, 7 bases remained unmatched. The length of the CDR3 is 16 residues. CDR3 amino acids: CASSFVPSGTYNEQFF. CDR3 nucleotides: TGCGCCAGCAGCTTTGTGCCTAGCGGTACCTACAATGAGCAGTTCTTC.

This sequence joins TRBV6-6 and TRBJ2-5; 9 positions match TRBD2. The CDR3 consists of 16 residues. The trim removed 6 bases at V and 4 bases at J, leaving 12 bases unmatched. Germline CDR1 MNHNY, CDR2 SVGAGI (reference sequence). CDR3 nucleotide sequence: TGTGCCAGCAGCCACTGGGCTAGCGGGAATCCAGAGACCCAGTACTTC. Its translation is CASSHWASGNPETQYF.

The chain carries TRBV20-1 and TRBJ1-2; 7 nucleotides match TRBD1. The CDR3 spans 11 residues. Per germline, CDR1 DFQATT and CDR2 SNEGSKA (reference sequence). V gave up 6 bases and J gave up 6 bases; unmatched junction bases: 4. DNA of the CDR3: TGCAGTGCGATACAGGGGAATGGCTACACCTTC. This sequence encodes CSAIQGNGYTF.